These T cell receptor beta chains were read from a single sample in a study of neurological immune-mediated disorders. TCRdb independently ran MiXCR on the 5' RACE reads; one entry per CDR3 protein. The profile shows 35,000 to 45,000 distinct CDR3 sequences, more than 6.5% of them singletons. The sample taken for sequencing was PBMCs. The source is a woman between 40 and 50 years old in good health. Each CDR3 is given with its conserved first and last residue. The D gene is left open where the match is weak. The listing skips clone size in some rows; elsewhere it reads once, few, many or a size class.

D	V	size	J	DNA	CDR3
NA	TRBV7-6	many	TRBJ2-3	TGTGCCAGCAGCCCTAACCCGGACGCGGCTAGCACAGATACGCAGTATTTT	CASSPNPDAASTDTQYF
NA	TRBV29-1	many	TRBJ1-2	TGCAGCACTGACACCTATGGCTACACCTTC	CSTDTYGYTF
TRBD1	TRBV5-1	many	TRBJ2-2	TGCGCCAGCAGCGGGGGACAGGGGGCGGTGACCGGGGAGCTGTTTTTT	CASSGGQGAVTGELFF
NA	TRBV5-1	many	TRBJ1-4	TGCGCCAGTAGAGAATGGGCAACTAATGAAAAACTGTTTTTT	CASREWATNEKLFF
TRBD1	TRBV5-1	many	TRBJ2-1	TGCGCCAGCAGCTCTCTCCGGGACAGGGGCGACCATGAGCAGTTCTTC	CASSSLRDRGDHEQFF
NA	TRBV20-1	many	TRBJ2-1	TGCAGTGCGAAGACTCCGGGACGGGCTTACAATGAGCAGTTCTTC	CSAKTPGRAYNEQFF
TRBD1	TRBV2	few	TRBJ1-5	TGTGCCAGCAGTTCAGGGGGCAACCGGCCCCAGCATTTT	CASSSGGNRPQHF
NA	TRBV12-3/TRBV12-4	many	TRBJ1-3	TGTGCCAGCAGTTCCGCCGGGACGGCAGGAAACACCATATATTTT	CASSSAGTAGNTIYF
NA	TRBV12-3/TRBV12-4	many	TRBJ1-2	TGTGCCAGCAGTCGCAGAGGGGAATTTGAGACTGGCTACACCTTC	CASSRRGEFETGYTF
TRBD2	TRBV6-2/TRBV6-3	many	TRBJ2-7	TGTGCCAGCAGGCTTAGCGGGGGGGCCTCCTACGAGCAGTACTTC	CASRLSGGASYEQYF
NA	TRBV5-1	many	TRBJ1-4	TGCGCCAGCAGCAAACAGGGAAGTGAAAAACTGTTTTTT	CASSKQGSEKLFF
NA	TRBV5-1	many	TRBJ2-1	TGCGCCAGCAGCTTGGGGCTGGTCTCCTACAATGAGCAGTTCTTC	CASSLGLVSYNEQFF
NA	TRBV6-2/TRBV6-3	many	TRBJ2-7	TGTGCCAGCAGTTACTCGATAAGTGTACAGCGGCCTATCCTGGAGCAGTACTTC	CASSYSISVQRPILEQYF
TRBD2	TRBV20-1	many	TRBJ2-7	TGCAGTGCTAGGCTAGCGGTCTACGAGCAGTACTTC	CSARLAVYEQYF
NA	TRBV7-3	many	TRBJ2-1	TGTGCCAGCAGCTTCGGCTCGGGGGCTAGCAATGAGCAGTTCTTC	CASSFGSGASNEQFF
NA	TRBV28	many	TRBJ2-3	TGTGCCAGCAGTACCGGGAGAGGCACAGATACGCAGTATTTT	CASSTGRGTDTQYF
TRBD2	TRBV7-9	NA	TRBJ2-2	TGTGCCAGCGTAGGTTGGACTAGCGGAAAAAAAGGGACCGGGGAGCTGTTTTTT	CASVGWTSGKKGTGELFF
NA	TRBV12-3/TRBV12-4	many	TRBJ1-5	TGTGCCAGCACAGCCCGCAATCAGCCCCAGCATTTT	CASTARNQPQHF
NA	TRBV3-1	many	TRBJ2-3	TGTGCCAGCAGCCAAGGGACCTGGAGCACAGATACGCAGTATTTT	CASSQGTWSTDTQYF
NA	TRBV12-3/TRBV12-4	many	TRBJ1-3	TGTGCCAGCAGTCTCACAAGTTCTGGAAACACCATATATTTT	CASSLTSSGNTIYF
TRBD2	TRBV29-1	many	TRBJ2-5	TGCAGCGTTGAACTCCTTCAACTAGCGGGGGAGATAGAGACCCAGTACTTC	CSVELLQLAGEIETQYF
NA	TRBV5-1	many	TRBJ2-3	TGCGCCAGCAGCTTGGAGGCAGGGAAGGTTTCGGCTACGCAGTATTTT	CASSLEAGKVSATQYF
TRBD1	TRBV7-2	many	TRBJ1-5	TGTGCCAGCAGCTTCGACAGGGTTCAGCAGCCCCAGCATTTT	CASSFDRVQQPQHF
NA	TRBV5-1	many	TRBJ2-1	TGCGCCAGCAGCTTGGCCCTTAATGAGCAGTTCTTC	CASSLALNEQFF
NA	TRBV30	many	TRBJ2-1	TGTGCCTGGAGACGGGAGCTCTACAATGAGCAGTTCTTC	CAWRRELYNEQFF
TRBD1	TRBV7-3	few	TRBJ2-7	TGTGCCAGCAGCTCCCAACAGGGGCCTATCTACGAGCAGTACTTC	CASSSQQGPIYEQYF
NA	TRBV5-1	many	TRBJ1-2	TGCGCCAGCAGCTTGGCGGACGGTTATGGCTACACCTTC	CASSLADGYGYTF
TRBD2	TRBV6-6	many	TRBJ2-1	TGTGCCAGCCCCCCGGAGCGGGGCAAACTTTCCTACAATGAGCAGTTCTTC	CASPPERGKLSYNEQFF
NA	TRBV6-2/TRBV6-3	many	TRBJ2-1	TGTGCCAGCAGTTACACCCAGCGATCACAGAGCTCCTACAATGAGCAGTTCTTC	CASSYTQRSQSSYNEQFF
TRBD1	TRBV5-1	many	TRBJ1-1	TGCGCCAGCAGCTCGGACGGACAGGGGATCACTGAAGCTTTCTTT	CASSSDGQGITEAFF
NA	TRBV5-1	many	TRBJ2-3	TGCGCCAGCAGCAACACAGATACGCAGTATTTT	CASSNTDTQYF
NA	TRBV29-1	many	TRBJ1-2	TGCAGCGTTGAAGACTGGCTACGAAGGGGCTATGGCTACACCTTC	CSVEDWLRRGYGYTF
TRBD2	TRBV7-6	many	TRBJ2-5	TGTGCCAGCAGCCCACGACTAGCGGGGAGGTACCAAGAGACCCAGTACTTC	CASSPRLAGRYQETQYF
NA	TRBV3-1	many	TRBJ2-7	TGTGCCAGCAGCCAAGCCCCCGGGGAACCCTACGAGCAGTACTTC	CASSQAPGEPYEQYF
TRBD2	TRBV7-9	many	TRBJ2-5	TGTGCCAGCAGCTTGACGGGGGGAGGTGAGACCCAGTACTTC	CASSLTGGGETQYF
NA	TRBV12-3/TRBV12-4	many	TRBJ1-5	TGTGCCAGCAGGCGGGAAGAAGGCAATCAGCCCCAGCATTTT	CASRREEGNQPQHF
NA	TRBV20-1	many	TRBJ2-5	TGCAGTGCTAGTTCCCAACGGCGGCGCCAACAAGAGACCCAGTACTTC	CSASSQRRRQQETQYF
NA	TRBV5-1	many	TRBJ2-6	TGCGCCAGCAGCTTAGAACCTGGGGCCAACGTCCTGACTTTC	CASSLEPGANVLTF
TRBD1	TRBV7-6	many	TRBJ2-1	TGTGCCAGCAGCCCGGGACAGGGCGTGGGCAATGAGCAGTTCTTC	CASSPGQGVGNEQFF
NA	TRBV18	NA	TRBJ1-1	TGTGCCGGCTCACCACCCGCAGGGAGGGCTTCCTTT	CAGSPPAGRASF
NA	TRBV28	NA	TRBJ1-3	TGTGACAGCAGTTTAGTGTTCGGGAGCTCTGGAAAAACCATATATTTT	CDSSLVFGSSGKTIYF
TRBD1	TRBV2	many	TRBJ2-1	TGTGCCAGCAGTAGTCGGACAGGGAGGAATGAGCAGTTCTTC	CASSSRTGRNEQFF
NA	TRBV6-5	many	TRBJ2-7	TGTGCCAGCAGACCTCCGGGACCGAGCTCCTACGAGCAGTACTTC	CASRPPGPSSYEQYF
NA	TRBV20-1	many	TRBJ1-2	TGCAGTGCCCACTCCCCACCGACAGCTAACTATGGCTACACCTTC	CSAHSPPTANYGYTF
NA	TRBV20-1	many	TRBJ2-4	TGCAGTGCTAGAGATCGGCAGGGGACGAGCGACCTTCAGTACTTC	CSARDRQGTSDLQYF
NA	TRBV4-1	many	TRBJ1-5	TGCGCCAGCAGCCAGGAGGCTACAGGGTGGGGGAATCAGCCCCAGCATTTT	CASSQEATGWGNQPQHF
NA	TRBV20-1	many	TRBJ1-5	TGCAGTGCTAGGCAGTTTAATAGCAATCAGCCCCAGCATTTT	CSARQFNSNQPQHF
NA	TRBV27	many	TRBJ1-2	TGTGCCAGCAGTTTATCAGGGAGCTATGGCTACACCTTC	CASSLSGSYGYTF
NA	TRBV15	many	TRBJ2-7	TGTGCCACCAGCAGAGCTCGGGGGATTTACTACGAGCAGTACTTC	CATSRARGIYYEQYF